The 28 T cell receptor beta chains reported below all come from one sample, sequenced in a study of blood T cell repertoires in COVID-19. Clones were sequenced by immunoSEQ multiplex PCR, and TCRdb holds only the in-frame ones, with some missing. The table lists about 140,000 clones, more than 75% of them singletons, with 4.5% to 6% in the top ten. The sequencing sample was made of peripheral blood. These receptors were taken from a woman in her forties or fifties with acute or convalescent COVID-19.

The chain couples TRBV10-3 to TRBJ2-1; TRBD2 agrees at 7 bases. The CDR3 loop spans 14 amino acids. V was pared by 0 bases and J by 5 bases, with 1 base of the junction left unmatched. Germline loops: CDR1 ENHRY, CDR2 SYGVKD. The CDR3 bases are TGTGCCATCAGTGAGTCGCGGGGGAACAATGAGCAGTTCTTC. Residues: CAISESRGNNEQFF.

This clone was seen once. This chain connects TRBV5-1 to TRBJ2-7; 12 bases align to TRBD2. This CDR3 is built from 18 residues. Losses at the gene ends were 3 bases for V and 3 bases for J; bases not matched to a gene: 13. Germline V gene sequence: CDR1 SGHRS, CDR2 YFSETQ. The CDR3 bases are TGCGCCAGCAGCTATGCGACTCTAGCGGGGGGGCCTGGCTACGAGCAGTACTTC. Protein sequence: CASSYATLAGGPGYEQYF.

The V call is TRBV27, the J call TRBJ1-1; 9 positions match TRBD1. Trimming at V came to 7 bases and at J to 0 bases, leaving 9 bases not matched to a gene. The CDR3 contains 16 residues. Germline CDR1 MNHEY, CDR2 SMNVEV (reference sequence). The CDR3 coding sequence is TGTGCCAGCAACAGGGGGCCGGGGGACTTGAACACTGAAGCTTTCTTT. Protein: CASNRGPGDLNTEAFF.

The CDR3 DNA follows: TGTGCCAGCAGCCTAACAGTTTACTCCTACGAGCAGTACTTC. Translated, it gives CASSLTVYSYEQYF. The J gene is TRBJ2-7, the V gene TRBV7-8; D gene uncertain. The CDR3 loop spans 14 amino acids. The germline CDR1 and CDR2 sequences are SGHVS and FQNEAQ. Trimming removed 5 bases from V and 0 bases from J, with 11 bases in between.

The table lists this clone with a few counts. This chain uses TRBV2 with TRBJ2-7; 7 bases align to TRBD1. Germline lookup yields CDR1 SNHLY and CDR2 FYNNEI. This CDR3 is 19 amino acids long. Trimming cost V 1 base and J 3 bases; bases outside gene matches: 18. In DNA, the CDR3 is TGTGCCAGCAGTGAAGGATTCAACTTTGTGGGGACAGTAGACTACGAGCAGTACTTC. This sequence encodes CASSEGFNFVGTVDYEQYF.

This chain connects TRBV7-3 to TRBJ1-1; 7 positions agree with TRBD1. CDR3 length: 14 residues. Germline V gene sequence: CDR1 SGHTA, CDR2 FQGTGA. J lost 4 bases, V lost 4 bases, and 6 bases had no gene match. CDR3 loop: CASSSQTGITEAFF. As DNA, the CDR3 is TGTGCCAGCAGCTCCCAGACAGGGATCACTGAAGCTTTCTTT.

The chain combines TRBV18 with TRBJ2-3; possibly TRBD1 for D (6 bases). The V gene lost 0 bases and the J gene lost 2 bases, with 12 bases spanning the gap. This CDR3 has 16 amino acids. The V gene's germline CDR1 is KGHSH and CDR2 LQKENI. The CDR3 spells CASSPPGQSYTDTQYF. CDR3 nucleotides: TGTGCCAGCTCACCACCAGGACAGTCTTACACAGATACGCAGTATTTT.

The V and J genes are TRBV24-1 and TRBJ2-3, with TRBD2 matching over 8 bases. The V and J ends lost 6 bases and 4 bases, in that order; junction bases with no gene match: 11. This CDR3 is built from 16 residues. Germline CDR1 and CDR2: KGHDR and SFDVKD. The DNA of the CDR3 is TGTGCCACCAGTTTTTCGGGGGGGTTTCCCCCAGATACGCAGTATTTT. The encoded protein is CATSFSGGFPPDTQYF.

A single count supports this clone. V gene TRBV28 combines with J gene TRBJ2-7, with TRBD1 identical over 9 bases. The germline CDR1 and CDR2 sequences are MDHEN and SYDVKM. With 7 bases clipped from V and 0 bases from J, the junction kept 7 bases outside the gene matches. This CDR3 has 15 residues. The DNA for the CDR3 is TGTGCCAGCACGAGGGGGGACAGGGTCTCCTACGAGCAGTACTTC. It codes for CASTRGDRVSYEQYF.

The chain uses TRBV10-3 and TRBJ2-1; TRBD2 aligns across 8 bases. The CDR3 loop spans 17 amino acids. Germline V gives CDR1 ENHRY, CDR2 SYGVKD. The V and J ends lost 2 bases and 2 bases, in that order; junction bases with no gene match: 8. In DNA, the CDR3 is TGTGCCATCAGTGAGAGCCAGGGCGGGGGGACCTACAATGAGCAGTTCTTC. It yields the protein CAISESQGGGTYNEQFF.

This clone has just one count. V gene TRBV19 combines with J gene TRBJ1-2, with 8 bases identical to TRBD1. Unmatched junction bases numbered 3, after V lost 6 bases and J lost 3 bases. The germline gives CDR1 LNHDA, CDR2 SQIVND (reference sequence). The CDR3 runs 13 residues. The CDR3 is CASRLTGDYGYTF. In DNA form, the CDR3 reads TGTGCCAGTAGATTGACAGGGGACTATGGCTACACCTTC.

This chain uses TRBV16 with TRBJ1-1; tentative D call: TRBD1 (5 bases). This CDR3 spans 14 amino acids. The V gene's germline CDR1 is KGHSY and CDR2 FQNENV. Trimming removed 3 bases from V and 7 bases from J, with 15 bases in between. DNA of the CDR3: TGTGCCAGCAGCCACCGCGGGGCAGTGGTTGAAGCTTTCTTT. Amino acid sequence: CASSHRGAVVEAFF.

CDR3 protein: CASSLNGGVYEQYF. DNA for the CDR3: TGCGCCAGCAGTCTCAATGGTGGAGTTTACGAGCAGTACTTC. The chain couples TRBV4-3 to TRBJ2-7; D gene uncertain. CDR1 LGHNA and CDR2 YSLEER come from the germline V gene. V was pared by 6 bases and J by 4 bases, with 16 bases between. The CDR3 consists of 14 residues.

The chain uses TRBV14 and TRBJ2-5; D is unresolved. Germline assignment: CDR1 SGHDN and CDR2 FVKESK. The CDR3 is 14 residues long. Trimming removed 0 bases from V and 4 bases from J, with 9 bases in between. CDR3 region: CASSQDWAVETQYF. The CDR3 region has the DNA TGTGCCAGCAGCCAAGACTGGGCAGTAGAGACCCAGTACTTC.

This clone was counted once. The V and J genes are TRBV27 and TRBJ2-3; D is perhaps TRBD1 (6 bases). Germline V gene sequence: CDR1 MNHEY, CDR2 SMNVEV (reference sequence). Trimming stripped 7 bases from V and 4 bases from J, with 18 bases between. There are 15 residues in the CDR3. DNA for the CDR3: TGTGCCAGCAAAGCCTCGGACAGCACACCAGATACGCAGTATTTT. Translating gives CASKASDSTPDTQYF.

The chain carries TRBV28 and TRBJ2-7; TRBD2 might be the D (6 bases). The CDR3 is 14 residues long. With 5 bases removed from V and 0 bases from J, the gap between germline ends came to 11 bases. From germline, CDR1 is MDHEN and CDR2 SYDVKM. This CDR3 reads CASSAQEGSYEQYF. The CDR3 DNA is TGTGCCAGCAGTGCCCAGGAGGGCTCCTACGAGCAGTACTTC.

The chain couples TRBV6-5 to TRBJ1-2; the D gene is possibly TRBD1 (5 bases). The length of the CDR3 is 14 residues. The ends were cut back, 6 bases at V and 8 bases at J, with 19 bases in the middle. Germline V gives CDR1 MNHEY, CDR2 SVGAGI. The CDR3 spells CASRRPGPGGGYTF. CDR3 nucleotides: TGTGCCAGCAGGCGCCCGGGACCGGGGGGGGGCTACACCTTC.

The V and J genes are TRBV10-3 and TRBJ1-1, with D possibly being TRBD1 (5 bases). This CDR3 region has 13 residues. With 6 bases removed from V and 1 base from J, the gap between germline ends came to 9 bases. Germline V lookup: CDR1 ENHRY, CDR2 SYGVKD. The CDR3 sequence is CAIRGEENTEAFF. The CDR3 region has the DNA TGTGCCATCAGAGGGGAGGAGAACACTGAAGCTTTCTTT.

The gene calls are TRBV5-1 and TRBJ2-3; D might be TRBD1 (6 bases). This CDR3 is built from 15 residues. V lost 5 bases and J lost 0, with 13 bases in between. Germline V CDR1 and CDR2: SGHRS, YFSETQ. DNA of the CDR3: TGCGCCAGCAGAAGCATACAGGGAAGCACAGATACGCAGTATTTT. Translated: CASRSIQGSTDTQYF.

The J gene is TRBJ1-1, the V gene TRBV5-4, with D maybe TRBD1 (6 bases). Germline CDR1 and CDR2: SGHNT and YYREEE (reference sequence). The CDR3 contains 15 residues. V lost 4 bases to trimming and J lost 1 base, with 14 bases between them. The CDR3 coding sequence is TGTGCCAGCAGCCTGACAGGTGCCTGGAACACTGAAGCTTTCTTT. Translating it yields CASSLTGAWNTEAFF.

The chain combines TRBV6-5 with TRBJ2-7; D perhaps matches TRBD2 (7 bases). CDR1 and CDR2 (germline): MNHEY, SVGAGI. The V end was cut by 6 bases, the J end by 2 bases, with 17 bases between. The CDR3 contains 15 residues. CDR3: CASRRGAGRAYEQYF. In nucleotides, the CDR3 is TGTGCCAGCAGACGGGGGGCAGGGCGGGCCTACGAGCAGTACTTC.

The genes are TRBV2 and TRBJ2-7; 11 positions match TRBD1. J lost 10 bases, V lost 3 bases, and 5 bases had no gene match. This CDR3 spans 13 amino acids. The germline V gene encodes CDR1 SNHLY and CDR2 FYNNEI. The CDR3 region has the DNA TGTGCCAGCAGTGACGGACAGGGGGCTAGTCAGTACTTC. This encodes CASSDGQGASQYF.

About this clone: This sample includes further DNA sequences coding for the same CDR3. CDR3 sequence (DNA): TGTGCCAGCAGTCCAGGGGGGAGCTCTGGAAACACCATATATTTT. Translating it yields CASSPGGSSGNTIYF. The chain employs TRBV9 and TRBJ1-3; TRBD1 matches at 7 bases. Unmatched junction bases numbered 5, after V lost 5 bases and J lost 0 bases. The CDR3 consists of 15 residues. The germline gives CDR1 SGDLS, CDR2 YYNGEE.

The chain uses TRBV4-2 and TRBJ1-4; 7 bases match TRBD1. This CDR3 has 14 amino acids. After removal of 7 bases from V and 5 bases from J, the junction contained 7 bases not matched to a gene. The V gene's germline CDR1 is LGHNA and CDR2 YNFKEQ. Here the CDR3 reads CASTGTDQNEKLFF. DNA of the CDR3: TGTGCCAGCACCGGGACAGATCAAAATGAAAAACTGTTTTTT.

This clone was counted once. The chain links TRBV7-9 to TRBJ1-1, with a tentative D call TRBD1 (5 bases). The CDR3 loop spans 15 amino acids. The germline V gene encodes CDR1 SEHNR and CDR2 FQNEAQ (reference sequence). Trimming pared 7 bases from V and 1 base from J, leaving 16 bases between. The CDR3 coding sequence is TGTGCCAGCACTCACGGGGGTCGGAGGAACACTGAAGCTTTCTTT. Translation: CASTHGGRRNTEAFF.

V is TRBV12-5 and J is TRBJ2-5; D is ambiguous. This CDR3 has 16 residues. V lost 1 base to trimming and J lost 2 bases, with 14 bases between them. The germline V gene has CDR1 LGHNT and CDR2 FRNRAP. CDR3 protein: CASGLGAPSGQETQYF. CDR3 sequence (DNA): TGTGCTAGTGGTTTGGGGGCCCCCAGTGGGCAAGAGACCCAGTACTTC. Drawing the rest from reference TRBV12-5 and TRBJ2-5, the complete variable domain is DARVTQTPRHKVTEMGQEVTMRCQPILGHNTVFWYRQTMMQGLELLAYFRNRAPLDDSGMPKDRFSAEMPDATLATLKIQPSEPRDSAVYFCASGLGAPSGQETQYFGPGTRLLVL.

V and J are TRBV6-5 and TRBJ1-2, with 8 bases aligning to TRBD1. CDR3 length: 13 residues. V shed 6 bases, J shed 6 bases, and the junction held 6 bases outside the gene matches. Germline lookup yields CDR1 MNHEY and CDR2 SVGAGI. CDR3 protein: CASSGQGWNGYTF. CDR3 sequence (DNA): TGTGCCAGCAGCGGACAGGGATGGAATGGCTACACCTTC.

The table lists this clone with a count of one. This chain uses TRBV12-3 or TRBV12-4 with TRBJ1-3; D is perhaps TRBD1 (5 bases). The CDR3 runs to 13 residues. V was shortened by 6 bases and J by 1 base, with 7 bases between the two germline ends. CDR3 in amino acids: CASRQDSGNTIYF. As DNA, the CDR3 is TGTGCCAGCAGACAGGATTCTGGAAACACCATATATTTT.